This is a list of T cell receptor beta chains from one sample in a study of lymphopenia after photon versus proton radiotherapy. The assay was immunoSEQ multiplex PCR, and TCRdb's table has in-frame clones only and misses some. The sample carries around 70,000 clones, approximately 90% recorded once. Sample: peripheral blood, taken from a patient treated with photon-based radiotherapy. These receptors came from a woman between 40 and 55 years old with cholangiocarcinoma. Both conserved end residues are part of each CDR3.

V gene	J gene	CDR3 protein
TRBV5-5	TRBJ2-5	CATQRTADEGTQYF
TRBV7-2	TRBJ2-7	CASSPRPGTGEQYF
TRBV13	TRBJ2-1	CASSRGTSGNEQFF
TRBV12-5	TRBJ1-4	CASGGGTGGDEKLFF
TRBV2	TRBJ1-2	CASSDGGLGGGYTF
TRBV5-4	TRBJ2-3	CASSLGLRAGDTDTQYF
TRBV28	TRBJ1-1	CASSSPPPDRKKGLDTEAFF
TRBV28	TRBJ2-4	CASKRQLAKNIQYF
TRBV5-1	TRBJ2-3	CASSQRDSTFTQYF
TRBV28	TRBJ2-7	CASWGGGGEQYF